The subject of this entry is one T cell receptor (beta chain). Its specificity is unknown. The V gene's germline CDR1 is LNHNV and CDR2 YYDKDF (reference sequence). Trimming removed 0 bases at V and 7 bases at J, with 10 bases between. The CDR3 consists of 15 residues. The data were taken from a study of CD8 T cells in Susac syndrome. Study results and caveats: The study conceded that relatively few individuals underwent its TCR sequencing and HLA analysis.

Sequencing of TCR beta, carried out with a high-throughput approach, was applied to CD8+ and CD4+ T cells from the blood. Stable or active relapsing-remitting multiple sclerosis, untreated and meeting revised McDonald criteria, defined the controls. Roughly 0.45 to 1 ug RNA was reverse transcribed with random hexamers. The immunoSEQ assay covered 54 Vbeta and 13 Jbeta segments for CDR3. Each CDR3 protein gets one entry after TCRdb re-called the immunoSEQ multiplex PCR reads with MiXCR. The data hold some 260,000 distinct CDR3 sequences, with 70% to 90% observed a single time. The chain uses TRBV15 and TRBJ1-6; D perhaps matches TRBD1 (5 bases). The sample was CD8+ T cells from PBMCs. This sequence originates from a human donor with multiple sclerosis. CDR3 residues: CATSRDAGTNSPLHF. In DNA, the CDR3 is TGTGCCACCAGCAGAGATGCGGGGACCAATTCACCCCTCCACTTT.